This is a list of T cell receptor beta chains from one sample in a study of CD8 T cells in Susac syndrome. TCRdb reprocessed the immunoSEQ multiplex PCR reads with MiXCR, giving one entry per CDR3 protein. Among around 200,000 distinct CDR3 sequences listed, about 95% were seen once. Source material: CD4+ T cells from PBMCs. These receptor sequences come from a human donor in good health. Each CDR3 is given with its conserved first and last residue. A D gene is named only where the DNA matches it firmly. Only some rows state a clone size, as once, few, many or a class for expanded clones.

size	V	J	D	DNA	CDR3
NA	TRBV4-3	TRBJ2-7	TRBD1	TGCGCCAGCAGCAAAACAGGGGGGTCTGGCGAGCAGTACTTC	CASSKTGGSGEQYF
NA	TRBV30	TRBJ2-1	NA	TGTGCCTGGGATCGTACTAGGACGAATGAGCAGTTCTTC	CAWDRTRTNEQFF
NA	TRBV18	TRBJ2-5	NA	TGTGCCAGCTCGCCCGGGGGCCGAGTCCAAGAGACCCAGTACTTC	CASSPGGRVQETQYF
NA	TRBV3-1	TRBJ1-6	NA	TGTGCCAGCAGCCAAGGGTCAGGGACCTATAATTCACCCCTCCACTTT	CASSQGSGTYNSPLHF
once	TRBV9	TRBJ1-3	NA	TGTGCCAGCAGCGTAGACCCCTCTGGAAACACCATATATTTT	CASSVDPSGNTIYF
NA	TRBV4-3	TRBJ2-7	NA	TGCGCCAGCAGCCAATCTGCCGGATCCTACGAGCAGTACTTC	CASSQSAGSYEQYF
NA	TRBV6-2/TRBV6-3	TRBJ2-1	NA	TGTGCCAGCAGTCGACCAGGTACCCGCAATGAGCAGTTCTTC	CASSRPGTRNEQFF
NA	TRBV9	TRBJ2-1	NA	TGTGCCAGCAGCGTGACGCAGGGTCGCGGGGAGCAGTTCTTC	CASSVTQGRGEQFF
NA	TRBV5-1	TRBJ1-6	TRBD1	TGCGCCAGCAGCTACGACAGGGGCGGTAATTCACCCCTCCACTTT	CASSYDRGGNSPLHF
few	TRBV28	TRBJ1-2	NA	TGTGCCAGCAGTTTAACAGCTAACTATGGCTACACCTTC	CASSLTANYGYTF
NA	TRBV10-3	TRBJ2-2	TRBD2	TGTGCCATCAATAATCGGACTAGCGGGCCGAACGGGGAGCTGTTTTTT	CAINNRTSGPNGELFF
once	TRBV25-1	TRBJ1-5	NA	TGTGCCAGCAGTGAATTCGGGGGTCATCAGCCCCAGCATTTT	CASSEFGGHQPQHF
NA	TRBV29-1	TRBJ2-5	NA	TGCAGCGCAGAGACCCAGTACTTC	CSAETQYF
NA	TRBV9	TRBJ2-3	NA	TGTGCCAGCAGCGGACGGATGGGAGATACGCAGTATTTT	CASSGRMGDTQYF
few	TRBV29-1	TRBJ1-2	NA	TGCAGCGTTGATCGGGGGGACTATGGCTACACCTTC	CSVDRGDYGYTF
once	TRBV25-1	TRBJ1-6	NA	TGTGCCAGCAGTGAAGGGTCGCGGGATTCACCCCTCCACTTT	CASSEGSRDSPLHF
NA	TRBV29-1	TRBJ2-3	TRBD2	TGCAGCGTTGAACTGTACGAACTAGCGGGTAGGGCTACGCAGTATTTT	CSVELYELAGRATQYF
NA	TRBV12-3/TRBV12-4	TRBJ2-2	NA	TGTGCCAGCAGTTTACGGGCAGGACTACACCGGGAGCTGTTTTTT	CASSLRAGLHRELFF
NA	TRBV24-1	TRBJ2-3	NA	TGTGCCACCAGTGATTCGATAGGACTAGATACGCAGTATTTT	CATSDSIGLDTQYF
NA	TRBV27	TRBJ1-2	TRBD1	TGTGCCAGCAGTTTACGGGACAGCATCGATGGCTACACCTTC	CASSLRDSIDGYTF
once	TRBV15	TRBJ2-1	NA	TGTGCCACCAGCGGACTTAATTCCTACAATGAGCAGTTCTTC	CATSGLNSYNEQFF
NA	TRBV28	TRBJ1-2	NA	TGTGCCAGCAGTTTCTGGCGACATGGCTACACCTTC	CASSFWRHGYTF
NA	TRBV5-1	TRBJ2-7	TRBD1	TGCGCCAGCAGCTTAAGGACAGGGGAGGACGAGCAGTACTTC	CASSLRTGEDEQYF
NA	TRBV5-1	TRBJ2-1	TRBD1	TGCGCCAGCAGCGCTAGGGACAGGTCCGCCAGGGATGAGCAGTTCTTC	CASSARDRSARDEQFF
once	TRBV29-1	TRBJ1-1	NA	TGCAGCGCCGCTTCTCGGCTCACGAACACTGAAGCTTTCTTT	CSAASRLTNTEAFF
NA	TRBV9	TRBJ2-5	NA	TGTGCCAGCAGCGTAGATGGGGGGCTGAAGACCCAGTACTTC	CASSVDGGLKTQYF
NA	TRBV11-2	TRBJ1-2	NA	TGTGCCAGCAGCTCCGACAGTGATTATGGCTACACCTTC	CASSSDSDYGYTF
NA	TRBV27	TRBJ1-2	NA	TGTGCCAGTTCAGCCGGGACCGCGAATGGCTACACCTTC	CASSAGTANGYTF
NA	TRBV3-1	TRBJ2-3	TRBD2	TGTGCCAGCAGCCAGGAGACCGGGACTAGCCAAGATACGCAGTATTTT	CASSQETGTSQDTQYF
NA	TRBV15	TRBJ1-5	TRBD1	TGTGCCACCAGCGGCAGGGGGGGTGGCAATCAGCCCCAGCATTTT	CATSGRGGGNQPQHF
NA	TRBV6-5	TRBJ2-1	NA	TGTGCCAGCAGTCCGGGCCTAGAATCATGGTTCTTC	CASSPGLESWFF
NA	TRBV6-5	TRBJ2-7	NA	TGTGCCAGCACCAAACTGGGGGAGCAGTACTTC	CASTKLGEQYF